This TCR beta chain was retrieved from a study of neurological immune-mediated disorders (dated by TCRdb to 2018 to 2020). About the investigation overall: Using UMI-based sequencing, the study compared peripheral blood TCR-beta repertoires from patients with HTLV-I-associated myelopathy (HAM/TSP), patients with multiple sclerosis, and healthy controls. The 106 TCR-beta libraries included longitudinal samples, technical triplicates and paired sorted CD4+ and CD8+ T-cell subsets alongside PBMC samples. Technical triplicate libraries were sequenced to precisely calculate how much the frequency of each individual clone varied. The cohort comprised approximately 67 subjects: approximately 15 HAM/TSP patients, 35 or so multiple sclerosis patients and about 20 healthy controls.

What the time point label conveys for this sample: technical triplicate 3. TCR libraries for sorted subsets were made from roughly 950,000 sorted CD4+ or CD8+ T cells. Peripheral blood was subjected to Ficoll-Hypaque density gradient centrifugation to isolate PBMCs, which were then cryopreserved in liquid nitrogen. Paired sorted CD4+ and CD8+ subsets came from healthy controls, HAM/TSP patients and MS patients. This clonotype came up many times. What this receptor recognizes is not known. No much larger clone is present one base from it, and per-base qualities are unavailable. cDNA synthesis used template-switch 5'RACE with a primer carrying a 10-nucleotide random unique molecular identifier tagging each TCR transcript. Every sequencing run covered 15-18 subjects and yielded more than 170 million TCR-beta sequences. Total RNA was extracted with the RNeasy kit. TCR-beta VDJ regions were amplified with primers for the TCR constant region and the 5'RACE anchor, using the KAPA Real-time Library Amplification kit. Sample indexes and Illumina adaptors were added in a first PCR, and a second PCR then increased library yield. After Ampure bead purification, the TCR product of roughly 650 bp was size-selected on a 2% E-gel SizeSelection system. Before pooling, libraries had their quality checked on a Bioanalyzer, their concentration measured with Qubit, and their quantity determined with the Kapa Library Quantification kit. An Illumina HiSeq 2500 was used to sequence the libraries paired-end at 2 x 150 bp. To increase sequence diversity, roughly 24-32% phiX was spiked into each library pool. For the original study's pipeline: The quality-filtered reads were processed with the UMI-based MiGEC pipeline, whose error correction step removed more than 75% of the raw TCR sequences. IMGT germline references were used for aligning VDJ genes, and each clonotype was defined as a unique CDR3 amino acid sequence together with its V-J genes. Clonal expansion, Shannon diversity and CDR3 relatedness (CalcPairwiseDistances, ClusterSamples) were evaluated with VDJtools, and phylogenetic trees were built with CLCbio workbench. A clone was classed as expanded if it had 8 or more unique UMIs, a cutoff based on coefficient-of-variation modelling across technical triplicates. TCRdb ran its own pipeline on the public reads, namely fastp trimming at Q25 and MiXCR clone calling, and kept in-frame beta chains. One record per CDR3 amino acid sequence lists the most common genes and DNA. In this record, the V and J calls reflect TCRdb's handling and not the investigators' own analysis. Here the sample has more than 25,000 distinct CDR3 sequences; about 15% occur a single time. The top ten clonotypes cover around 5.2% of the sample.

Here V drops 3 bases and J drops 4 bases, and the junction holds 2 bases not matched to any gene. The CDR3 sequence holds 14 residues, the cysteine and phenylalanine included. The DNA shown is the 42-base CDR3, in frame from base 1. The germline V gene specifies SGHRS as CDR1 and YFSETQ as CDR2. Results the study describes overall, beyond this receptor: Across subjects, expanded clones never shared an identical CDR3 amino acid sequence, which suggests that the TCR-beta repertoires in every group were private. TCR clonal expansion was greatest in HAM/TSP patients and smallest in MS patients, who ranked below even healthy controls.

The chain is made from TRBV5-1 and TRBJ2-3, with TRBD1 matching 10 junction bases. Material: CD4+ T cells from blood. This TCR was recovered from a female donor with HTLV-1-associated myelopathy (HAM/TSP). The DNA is TGCGCCAGCAGCTCCGGGACAGGGGCAGATACGCAGTATTTT. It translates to CASSSGTGADTQYF.